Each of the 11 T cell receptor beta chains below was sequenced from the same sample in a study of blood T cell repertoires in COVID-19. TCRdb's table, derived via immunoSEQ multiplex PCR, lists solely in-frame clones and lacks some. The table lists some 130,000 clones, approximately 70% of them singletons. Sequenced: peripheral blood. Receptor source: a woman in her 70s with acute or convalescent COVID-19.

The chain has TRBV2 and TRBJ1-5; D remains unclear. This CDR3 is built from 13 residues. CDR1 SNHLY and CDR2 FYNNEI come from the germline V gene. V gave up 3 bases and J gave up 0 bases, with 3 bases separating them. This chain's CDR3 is CASSDNSNQPQHF. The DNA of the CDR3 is TGTGCCAGCAGTGATAATAGCAATCAGCCCCAGCATTTT.

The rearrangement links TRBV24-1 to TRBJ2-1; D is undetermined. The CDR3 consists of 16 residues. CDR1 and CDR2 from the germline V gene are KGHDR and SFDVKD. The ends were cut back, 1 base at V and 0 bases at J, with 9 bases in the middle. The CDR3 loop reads CATSDLEQSSYNEQFF. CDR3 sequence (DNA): TGTGCCACCAGTGATTTAGAACAGAGCTCCTACAATGAGCAGTTCTTC.

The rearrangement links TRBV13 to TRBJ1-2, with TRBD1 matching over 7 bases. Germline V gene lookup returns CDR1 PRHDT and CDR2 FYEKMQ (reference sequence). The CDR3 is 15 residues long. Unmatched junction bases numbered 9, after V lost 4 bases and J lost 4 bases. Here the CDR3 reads CASSSGTVVTYGYTF. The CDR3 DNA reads TGTGCCAGCAGCTCCGGGACAGTTGTTACCTATGGCTACACCTTC. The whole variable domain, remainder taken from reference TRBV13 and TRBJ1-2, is AAGVIQSPRHLIKEKRETATLKCYPIPRHDTVYWYQQGPGQDPQFLISFYEKMQSDKGSIPDRFSAQQFSDYHSELNMSSLELGDSALYFCASSSGTVVTYGYTFGSGTRLTVV.

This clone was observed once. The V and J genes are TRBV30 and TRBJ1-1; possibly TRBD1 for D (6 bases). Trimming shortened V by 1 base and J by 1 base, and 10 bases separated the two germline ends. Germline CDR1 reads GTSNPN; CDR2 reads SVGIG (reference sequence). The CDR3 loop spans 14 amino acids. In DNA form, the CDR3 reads TGTGCCTGGAGTGGGGACACTCCGAACACTGAAGCTTTCTTT. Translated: CAWSGDTPNTEAFF.

The CDR3 DNA reads TGTGCCAGCAGTCCGGACAACGATGAGCAGTTCTTC. This codes for CASSPDNDEQFF. The V and J genes are TRBV2 and TRBJ2-1; possible D gene TRBD1, 5 bases. CDR1 is SNHLY and CDR2 is FYNNEI in the germline V gene. V was clipped by 5 bases and J by 8 bases, with 10 bases between them. The CDR3 sequence is 12 residues long.

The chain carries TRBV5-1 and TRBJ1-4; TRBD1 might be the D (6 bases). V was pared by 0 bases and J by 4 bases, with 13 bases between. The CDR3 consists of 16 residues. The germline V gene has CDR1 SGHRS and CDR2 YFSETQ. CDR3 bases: TGCGCCAGCAGCTTGGGTTCAGGGGCCCGTAATGAAAAACTGTTTTTT. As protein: CASSLGSGARNEKLFF.

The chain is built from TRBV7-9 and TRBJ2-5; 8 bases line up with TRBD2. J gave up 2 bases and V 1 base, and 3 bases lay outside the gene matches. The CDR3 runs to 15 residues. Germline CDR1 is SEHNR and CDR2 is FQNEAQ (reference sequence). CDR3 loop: CASSLGTGGQETQYF. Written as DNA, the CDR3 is TGTGCCAGCAGCTTAGGAACGGGGGGGCAAGAGACCCAGTACTTC.

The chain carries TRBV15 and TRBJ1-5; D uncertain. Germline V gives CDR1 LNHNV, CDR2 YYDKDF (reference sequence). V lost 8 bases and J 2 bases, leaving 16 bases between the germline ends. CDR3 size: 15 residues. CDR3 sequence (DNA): TGTGCCACCTCGGATGTCCTTGAGGGCAATCAGCCCCAGCATTTT. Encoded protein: CATSDVLEGNQPQHF.

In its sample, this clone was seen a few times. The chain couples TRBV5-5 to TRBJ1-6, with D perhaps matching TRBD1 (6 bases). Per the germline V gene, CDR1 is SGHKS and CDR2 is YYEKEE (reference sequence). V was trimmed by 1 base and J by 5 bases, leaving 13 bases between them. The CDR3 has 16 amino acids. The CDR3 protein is CASSLRTGLNNSPLHF. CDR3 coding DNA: TGTGCCAGCAGCTTGCGAACAGGGTTGAATAATTCACCCCTCCACTTT.

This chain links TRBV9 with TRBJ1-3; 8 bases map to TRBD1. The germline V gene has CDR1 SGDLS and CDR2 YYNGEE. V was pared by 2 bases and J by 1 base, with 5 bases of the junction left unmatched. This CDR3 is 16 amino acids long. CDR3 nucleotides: TGTGCCAGCAGCGTCACAGGGGGAGCGTCTGGAAACACCATATATTTT. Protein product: CASSVTGGASGNTIYF. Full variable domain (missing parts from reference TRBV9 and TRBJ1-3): DSGVTQTPKHLITATGQRVTLRCSPRSGDLSVYWYQQSLDQGLQFLIQYYNGEERAKGNILERFSAQQFPDLHSELNLSSLELGDSALYFCASSVTGGASGNTIYFGEGSWLTVV.

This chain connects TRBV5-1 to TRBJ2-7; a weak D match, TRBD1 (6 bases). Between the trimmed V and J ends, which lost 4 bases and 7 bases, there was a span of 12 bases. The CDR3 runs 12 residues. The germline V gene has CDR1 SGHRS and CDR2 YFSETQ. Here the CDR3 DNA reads TGCGCCAGCAGCGGAACAGGGTCGGAGCAGTACTTC. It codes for CASSGTGSEQYF.